These 27 T cell receptor beta chains came from one sample sequenced in a study of T cell responses to AZD1222 COVID-19 vaccine. Assay used: immunoSEQ multiplex PCR; TCRdb lists only in-frame clones, some missing. The data contain 150,000 to 200,000 clones, about 90% of them seen just once; the ten biggest clones take up around 0.99%. The sample in question was peripheral blood, obtained 28 days after the second AZD1222 dose. These receptors were collected from an adult who received the AZD1222 COVID-19 vaccine.

The V and J genes are TRBV30 and TRBJ2-1; 8 bases are a match to TRBD2. Germline V gene sequence: CDR1 GTSNPN, CDR2 SVGIG (reference sequence). V shed 4 bases and J 8 bases; nucleotides not matched to a gene: 13. The CDR3 loop spans 15 amino acids. DNA of the CDR3: TGTGCCTGGACCAAGTGGAGCGGGGGATCGGATGAGCAGTTCTTC. As protein: CAWTKWSGGSDEQFF.

About this clone: At one end, the junction sequence differs from germline, possibly due to a read error. The chain has TRBV15 and TRBJ1-1, with D unclear. Per germline, CDR1 LNHNV and CDR2 YYDKDF (reference sequence). The CDR3 extends over 14 amino acids. The CDR3 is CATSRGITNAEAFF. For the CDR3, the DNA is TGTGCCACCAGCAGGGGAATTACGAACGCTGAAGCTTTCTTT.

The chain carries TRBV6-5 and TRBJ1-1; D may be TRBD1 (5 bases). The CDR3 has 13 residues. The germline V gene encodes CDR1 MNHEY and CDR2 SVGAGI. The germline V and J ends were trimmed by 7 bases and 9 bases, with 18 bases remaining between them. The CDR3 sequence: CASTERGGAQAFF. CDR3 coding DNA: TGTGCCAGCACCGAACGGGGCGGGGCCCAAGCTTTCTTT.

The chain combines TRBV9 with TRBJ2-2, with a possible D match to TRBD1 (6 bases). Germline-derived CDR1 and CDR2 are SGDLS and YYNGEE. The ends were cut back, 2 bases at V and 1 base at J, with 9 bases in the middle. This CDR3 region has 15 residues. CDR3 sequence (DNA): TGTGCCAGCAGCGTTGGACAGCAGAACACCGGGGAGCTGTTTTTT. It translates to CASSVGQQNTGELFF.

For this clone: Distinct nucleotide sequences in the sample also encode this CDR3. V usage is TRBV10-2 and J usage is TRBJ1-5; 7 bases align to TRBD1. The CDR3 extends over 15 amino acids. CDR1 is WSHSY and CDR2 is SAAADI in the germline V gene. Losses at the gene ends were 1 base for V and 4 bases for J; bases not matched to a gene: 4. CDR3 loop: CASSEFRQGNQPQHF. The CDR3 DNA reads as TGCGCCAGCAGTGAGTTCCGACAGGGAAATCAGCCCCAGCATTTT.

The V and J genes are TRBV3-1 (or the pseudogene TRBV3-2) and TRBJ1-1, with 12 bases aligning to TRBD1. Germline trimming cut 3 bases from V and 3 bases from J; bases unmatched to any gene: 11. In germline, CDR1 is LGHDT, CDR2 YNNKEL (reference sequence). The CDR3 contains 18 residues. The CDR3 DNA sequence: TGTGCCAGCAGCCAGGGACAGGGGGCGAGATGGGCGGACACTGAAGCTTTCTTT. It translates to CASSQGQGARWADTEAFF.

The gene calls are TRBV28 and TRBJ1-2, with D perhaps matching TRBD1 (6 bases). The CDR3 totals 13 residues. CDR1 is MDHEN and CDR2 is SYDVKM in the germline V gene. V was shortened by 7 bases and J by 8 bases, with 17 bases between the two germline ends. The CDR3 loop reads CASTPYRAWGYTF. The DNA for the CDR3 is TGTGCCAGCACCCCTTACAGGGCGTGGGGCTACACCTTC.

This clone was recorded only once. This chain joins TRBV7-9 and TRBJ1-3; D is possibly TRBD1 (6 bases). The V gene's germline CDR1 is SEHNR and CDR2 FQNEAQ (reference sequence). This CDR3 has 14 residues. V was trimmed by 1 base and J by 6 bases, leaving 10 bases between them. CDR3 DNA: TGTGCCAGCAGCTTAGTGGGACAACAAAACACCATATATTTT. Its protein product is CASSLVGQQNTIYF.

The chain joins TRBV3-1 (or the pseudogene TRBV3-2) to TRBJ1-2, with D maybe TRBD1 (6 bases). V lost 0 bases, J lost 7 bases, and 9 bases lay in between. The CDR3 extends over 13 amino acids. Germline V gives CDR1 LGHDT, CDR2 YNNKEL (reference sequence). The CDR3 reads CASSQEGGGGYTF. CDR3 DNA: TGTGCCAGCAGCCAAGAGGGAGGGGGTGGCTACACCTTC.

The CDR3 loop reads CASSLVSGTNYGYTF. CDR3 bases: TGTGCCAGCAGTTTAGTCTCGGGAACCAACTATGGCTACACCTTC. The chain recombines TRBV27 with TRBJ1-2; D not resolved. V was trimmed by 2 bases and J by 2 bases, leaving 12 bases between them. Germline CDR1 reads MNHEY; CDR2 reads SMNVEV (reference sequence). There are 15 residues in the CDR3.

The chain is built from TRBV7-2 and TRBJ1-3; D unclear. Per germline, CDR1 SGHTA and CDR2 FQGNSA. CDR3 length: 14 residues. The V end lost 0 bases, the J end lost 0 bases, and 3 bases lay between the germline ends. The CDR3 here is CASSLADSGNTIYF. The DNA for the CDR3 is TGTGCCAGCAGCTTAGCCGACTCTGGAAACACCATATATTTT.

The chain's CDR3 is CASSRDSGQGGTQYF. CDR3 DNA: TGTGCCAGCAGCCGAGACTCGGGACAGGGGGGAACCCAGTACTTC. V gene TRBV7-8 combines with J gene TRBJ2-5; TRBD1 matches at 11 bases. Germline-derived CDR1 and CDR2 are SGHVS and FQNEAQ. The CDR3 runs 15 residues. V trimming: 5 bases; J trimming: 8 bases; junction bases outside the gene matches: 10.

This chain connects TRBV12-3 or TRBV12-4 to TRBJ1-2, with D uncertain. Trimming removed 1 base at V and 8 bases at J, with 8 bases between. This CDR3 is 12 amino acids long. DNA for the CDR3: TGTGCCAGCAGTTTAGATTTTGGGGGCTACACCTTC. As protein: CASSLDFGGYTF.

This clone was detected once. The chain employs TRBV9 and TRBJ1-1, with D unclear. Germline V gene lookup returns CDR1 SGDLS and CDR2 YYNGEE. This CDR3 contains 15 residues. V lost 6 bases and J 1 base, leaving 16 bases between the germline ends. Written as DNA, the CDR3 is TGTGCCAGCAACACCTTAGACGGCGGGAACACTGAAGCTTTCTTT. The encoded protein is CASNTLDGGNTEAFF.

V usage is TRBV7-6 and J usage is TRBJ2-1; 11 bases match TRBD2. CDR3 length equals 16 residues. From germline, CDR1 is SGHVS and CDR2 FNYEAQ. The V and J ends lost 5 bases and 4 bases, in that order; junction bases with no gene match: 7. The CDR3 bases are TGTGCCAGCAGCCTTGGAACTAGCGGGGGATACAATGAGCAGTTCTTC. It yields the protein CASSLGTSGGYNEQFF.

V gene TRBV15 combines with J gene TRBJ1-5; D call uncertain. Germline CDR1 reads LNHNV; CDR2 reads YYDKDF (reference sequence). This CDR3 has 14 residues. V gave up 1 base and J gave up 10 bases, with 14 bases separating them. The CDR3 here is CATSRAPTIDPQHF. Here the CDR3 DNA reads TGTGCCACCAGCAGAGCCCCTACCATAGACCCCCAGCATTTT.

The chain couples TRBV4-1 to TRBJ1-1; a possible D gene is TRBD1 (5 bases). This CDR3 has 13 residues. The V gene lost 4 bases and the J gene lost 8 bases, with 14 bases spanning the gap. CDR1 and CDR2 (germline): MGHRA, YSYEKL. CDR3 sequence reads: CASSPQGATEAFF. The CDR3 DNA follows: TGCGCCAGCAGCCCTCAGGGAGCGACAGAAGCTTTCTTT.

The J gene is TRBJ2-1, the V gene TRBV21-1. TRBV21-1 corresponds to a pseudogene. This CDR3 region has 14 residues. This chain's CDR3 is CASSRGAVYNEQFF. The CDR3, as DNA: TGTGCCAGCAGCAGGGGGGCCGTATACAATGAGCAGTTCTTC.

The chain carries TRBV7-2 and TRBJ1-1; D ambiguous. Trimming removed 7 bases at V and 1 base at J, with 13 bases between. Germline loops: CDR1 SGHTA, CDR2 FQGNSA. The CDR3 totals 14 residues. CDR3 nucleotides: TGTGCCAGCAATATCGGGGTCTCGAACACTGAAGCTTTCTTT. As protein: CASNIGVSNTEAFF.

As for this clone: One end of the junction varies from germline; a read error may be responsible. The J gene is TRBJ2-7, the V gene TRBV27, with 9 bases identical to TRBD1. This CDR3 region has 14 residues. Germline CDR1 is MNHEY and CDR2 is SMNVEV (reference sequence). The CDR3 DNA follows: TGTGCCAGCAGCCCGGGACAGGGCTTTTACGGGCAGTACTTC. This codes for CASSPGQGFYGQYF.

The rearrangement uses TRBV10-2 and TRBJ2-5; tentative D call: TRBD1 (5 bases). The CDR3 runs to 13 residues. Trimming took off 6 bases at V and 1 base at J, with 9 bases between the two ends. The germline V gene has CDR1 WSHSY and CDR2 SAAADI. This CDR3 is CASRIGVQETQYF. CDR3 nucleotide sequence: TGCGCCAGCAGGATAGGGGTCCAAGAGACCCAGTACTTC.

This clone was counted once. This chain uses TRBV5-8 with TRBJ1-5; D is unclear. The CDR3 sequence is 17 residues long. Germline V gene lookup returns CDR1 SGHTS and CDR2 YDEGEE. V was shortened by 0 bases and J by 0 bases, with 13 bases between the two germline ends. The CDR3 loop reads CASSLEGDGYSNQPQHF. CDR3 DNA: TGTGCCAGCAGCTTGGAAGGCGACGGGTATAGCAATCAGCCCCAGCATTTT. The entire variable domain, with the rest obtained from reference TRBV5-8 and TRBJ1-5, is as follows: EAGVTQSPTHLIKTRGQQATLRCSPISGHTSVYWYQQALGLGLQFLLWYDEGEERNRGNFPPRFSGRQFPNYSSELNVNALELEDSALYLCASSLEGDGYSNQPQHFGDGTRLSIL.

This chain uses TRBV7-9 with TRBJ1-2; TRBD1 agrees at 9 bases. The CDR3 spans 17 residues. CDR1 is SEHNR, CDR2 FQNEAQ, per germline (reference sequence). V lost 4 bases to trimming and J lost 4 bases; unmatched junction nucleotides: 13. The CDR3: CASSSETGTGTIYGYTF. As DNA, the CDR3 is TGTGCCAGCAGCTCCGAAACCGGGACAGGGACGATCTATGGCTACACCTTC.

The chain is built from TRBV19 and TRBJ2-6; TRBD1 matches at 8 bases. The V segment lost 7 bases and the J segment 6 bases; nucleotides outside the gene matches: 8. CDR3 size: 15 residues. The germline V gene has CDR1 LNHDA and CDR2 SQIVND (reference sequence). CDR3 DNA sequence: TGTGCCAGTACTAGGACAGGGCGGGAGGCCAACGTCCTGACTTTC. It translates to CASTRTGREANVLTF.

The genes are TRBV11-2 and TRBJ2-1; TRBD2 matches at 9 bases. Germline-derived CDR1 and CDR2 are SGHAT and FQNNGV. CDR3 length equals 16 residues. The V gene end was trimmed by 1 base and the J gene end by 6 bases; junction bases not matched to a gene: 7. The CDR3 is CASSLVAGGLGNEQFF. CDR3 DNA sequence: TGTGCCAGCAGCTTAGTGGCGGGGGGGCTGGGCAATGAGCAGTTCTTC.

V and J are TRBV2 and TRBJ2-1; the D gene is possibly TRBD2 (6 bases). In germline, CDR1 is SNHLY, CDR2 FYNNEI. V was trimmed by 6 bases and J by 7 bases, leaving 16 bases between them. This CDR3 is 14 amino acids long. The CDR3 DNA sequence: TGTGCCAGCAGCTCACGGGGACTTTCGAATGAGCAGTTCTTC. Amino acids: CASSSRGLSNEQFF.

The rearrangement links TRBV6-5 to TRBJ1-1; 7 bases are a match to TRBD1. This CDR3 contains 12 residues. After removal of 5 bases from V and 5 bases from J, the junction contained 2 bases not matched to a gene. The germline CDR1 and CDR2 sequences are MNHEY and SVGAGI. CDR3 sequence: CASSTGVTEAFF. CDR3 nucleotide sequence: TGTGCCAGCAGTACAGGGGTTACTGAAGCTTTCTTT.